These 14 T cell receptor beta chains originate from one sample sequenced in a study of control samples from healthy donors and cancer patients. This table comes from immunoSEQ multiplex PCR, and its TCRdb copy is limited to in-frame clones, with some not included. The table lists 13,000 to 15,000 clones, roughly 80% of them singletons, with under 20% in the top ten. Input material: formalin-fixed, paraffin-embedded tissue. Every receptor here comes from a female donor with lung cancer.

V gene TRBV7-9 combines with J gene TRBJ2-7; D is perhaps TRBD1 (6 bases). CDR3 length: 14 amino acids. Germline V gene data show CDR1 as SEHNR and CDR2 as FQNEAQ (reference sequence). Trimming took off 5 bases at V and 5 bases at J, with 16 bases between the two ends. CDR3 sequence reads: CASSGGPAGNEQYF. The CDR3 nucleotides read TGTGCCAGCAGCGGGGGCCCGGCAGGGAACGAGCAGTACTTC. Based on the CDR3 plus reference TRBV7-9 and TRBJ2-7, the full variable domain is DTGVSQNPRHKITKRGQNVTFRCDPISEHNRLYWYRQTLGQGPEFLTYFQNEAQLEKSRLLSDRFSAERPKGSFSTLEIQRTEQGDSAMYLCASSGGPAGNEQYFGPGTRLTVT.

This chain links TRBV2 with TRBJ2-2, with a weak D call TRBD2 (5 bases). CDR3 length: 13 amino acids. Germline CDR1 is SNHLY and CDR2 is FYNNEI. Trimming took 2 bases from V and 6 from J, leaving 7 bases between them. The CDR3 reads CASSEPGAGELFF. In DNA, the CDR3 is TGTGCCAGCAGTGAACCCGGGGCCGGGGAGCTGTTTTTT. Based on the CDR3 plus reference TRBV2 and TRBJ2-2, the full variable domain is EPEVTQTPSHQVTQMGQEVILRCVPISNHLYFYWYRQILGQKVEFLVSFYNNEISEKSEIFDDQFSVERPDGSNFTLKIRSTKLEDSAMYFCASSEPGAGELFFGEGSRLTVL.

This chain connects TRBV5-1 to TRBJ1-2, with D possibly TRBD1 on 5 matching bases. Between the trimmed V and J ends, which lost 0 bases and 8 bases, there was a span of 14 bases. CDR1 is SGHRS, CDR2 YFSETQ, per germline. The CDR3 totals 14 residues. CDR3 in DNA: TGCGCCAGCAGCTTGGGGTCAGGGTCTGAGGGCTACACCTTC. Translation: CASSLGSGSEGYTF.

Regarding this clone: Germline and junction disagree at one end, which may indicate a read error. Other DNA sequences in the same sample also yield this CDR3. V is TRBV15 and J is TRBJ2-7, with no clear D. This CDR3 spans 12 amino acids. Germline CDR1 and CDR2: LNHNV and YYDKDF (reference sequence). CDR3 sequence: CATSRDSYEQYF. CDR3 DNA: TGTGCCACCAGCCGAGATTCCTACGAGCAGTACTTC.

V is TRBV5-4 and J is TRBJ2-2; perhaps D is TRBD1 or TRBD2 (5 bases each). Germline loops: CDR1 SGHNT, CDR2 YYREEE (reference sequence). Trimming cost V 5 bases and J 3 bases, with 14 bases left between them. This CDR3 is 15 amino acids long. CDR3 sequence (DNA): TGTGCCAGCAGATGGACCGGGACGCACACCGGGGAGCTGTTTTTT. Protein product: CASRWTGTHTGELFF.

The rearrangement uses TRBV5-4 and TRBJ2-1; 8 bases fit TRBD2. Per the germline V gene, CDR1 is SGHNT and CDR2 is YYREEE (reference sequence). CDR3 length: 17 residues. V was pared by 0 bases and J by 4 bases, with 9 bases of the junction left unmatched. In nucleotides, the CDR3 is TGTGCCAGCAGCTTGGACGGCCGGACTAGCTGGTACAATGAGCAGTTCTTC. Translating gives CASSLDGRTSWYNEQFF.

The V call is TRBV5-1, the J call TRBJ1-1; D is possibly TRBD1 (6 bases). The germline V and J ends were trimmed by 5 bases and 1 base, with 15 bases remaining between them. The CDR3 loop spans 15 amino acids. CDR1 SGHRS and CDR2 YFSETQ come from the germline V gene. DNA for the CDR3: TGCGCCAGCAGTCGGGACACCGGCCAGAACACTGAAGCTTTCTTT. This encodes CASSRDTGQNTEAFF.

This chain links TRBV4-1 with TRBJ1-1; 7 bases align to TRBD1. The CDR3 length is 16 residues. The V gene's germline CDR1 is MGHRA and CDR2 YSYEKL. J lost 0 bases, V lost 4 bases, and 8 bases had no gene match. The CDR3 DNA reads TGCGCCAGCAGCCGAACCACGGGACAGATGAACACTGAAGCTTTCTTT. Amino acid sequence: CASSRTTGQMNTEAFF.

J is TRBJ2-1 and V is TRBV4-3, with D uncertain. The V end was cut by 0 bases, the J end by 3 bases, with 9 bases between. Germline V lookup: CDR1 LGHNA, CDR2 YSLEER. The CDR3 is made up of 15 amino acids. In DNA form, the CDR3 reads TGCGCCAGCAGCCAAGAGGGCGGTTACTACAATGAGCAGTTCTTC. Encoded protein: CASSQEGGYYNEQFF.

This chain uses TRBV12-3 or TRBV12-4 with TRBJ2-1; no reliable D call. This CDR3 contains 13 residues. V lost 3 bases to trimming and J lost 8 bases, with 11 bases between them. The CDR3 protein is CASSFGQLDEQFF. In DNA form, the CDR3 reads TGTGCCAGCAGTTTTGGTCAATTGGATGAGCAGTTCTTC.

The chain has TRBV4-2 and TRBJ2-4; 7 bases are a match to TRBD2. V shed 1 base, J shed 7 bases, and the junction held 4 bases outside the gene matches. The CDR3 extends over 14 amino acids. The germline CDR1 and CDR2 sequences are LGHNA and YNFKEQ. CDR3 residues: CASSQVRGGNIQYF. CDR3 nucleotide sequence: TGTGCCAGCAGCCAAGTCCGGGGAGGGAACATTCAGTACTTC.

The rearrangement links TRBV25-1 to TRBJ2-1, with 12 nucleotides matching TRBD2. V lost 6 bases, J lost 7 bases, and 4 bases stayed unmatched. CDR1 is MGHDK and CDR2 is SYGVNS in the germline V gene. This CDR3 has 14 amino acids. CDR3 in amino acids: CASSPSGGGNEQFF. As DNA, the CDR3 is TGTGCCAGCAGCCCTAGCGGGGGGGGGAATGAGCAGTTCTTC.

This rearrangement joins TRBV5-1 to TRBJ2-1, with TRBD1 matching over 8 bases. Germline assignment: CDR1 SGHRS and CDR2 YFSETQ. After removal of 7 bases from V and 2 bases from J, the junction contained 5 bases not matched to a gene. The length of the CDR3 is 14 residues. CDR3 protein: CASYTTGAYNEQFF. CDR3 DNA sequence: TGCGCCAGCTACACGACAGGGGCCTACAATGAGCAGTTCTTC.

This chain links TRBV2 with TRBJ1-4; D is possibly TRBD1 (5 bases). Trimming removed 5 bases at V and 0 bases at J, with 10 bases between. The CDR3 sequence is 15 residues long. Looked up from germline, CDR1 is SNHLY and CDR2 is FYNNEI. The CDR3 DNA is TGTGCCAGCAGTTGGGGCACCACAACTAATGAAAAACTGTTTTTT. Translating gives CASSWGTTTNEKLFF.